Following are 14 T cell receptor beta chains from one sample sequenced in a study of T cell repertoires in cytomegalovirus infection. TCRdb re-analysed the reads in MiXCR, keeping a single row per CDR3 protein. The sample yields hundreds of thousands of distinct CDR3 sequences, over 25% seen once. The antigens these receptors bind are not known. The source material was cultured CD8+ T cells from PBMCs, sampled from culture after CMV antigen stimulation. The receptors derive from a human donor in good health (CMV status not recorded). Some clones in this sample may be carry-over from other donors' samples.

This clonotype was found a few times. The chain employs TRBV12-3 or TRBV12-4 and TRBJ1-4; 7 positions agree with TRBD1. This CDR3 has 11 residues. Trimming cost V 5 bases and J 16 bases; bases outside gene matches: 7. For the CDR3, the DNA is TGTGCCAGCAGTAAAGACAGGGTACGGTTTTTT. Amino acids: CASSKDRVRFF.

The rearrangement links TRBV2 to TRBJ1-1; no firm D call. The CDR3 has 12 residues. CDR1 SNHLY and CDR2 FYNNEI come from the germline V gene. Trimming took off 3 bases at V and 8 bases at J, with 10 bases between the two ends. The CDR3 nucleotides are TGTGCCAGCAGTGAGCCCCAGATAGAAGCTTTCTTT. Translating it yields CASSEPQIEAFF.

In its sample, this clonotype was seen a few times. The gene calls are TRBV7-3 and TRBJ1-1, with no clear D. The V end was cut by 1 base, the J end by 0 bases, with 9 bases between. The CDR3 runs 15 residues. CDR1 is SGHTA, CDR2 FQGTGA, per germline. The CDR3 reads CASSLNLGMNTEAFF. CDR3 in DNA: TGTGCCAGCAGCTTAAATCTGGGGATGAACACTGAAGCTTTCTTT.

The sample holds a few counts of this clonotype. The chain joins TRBV2 to TRBJ1-5, with TRBD1 matching over 7 bases. This CDR3 spans 15 amino acids. CDR1 is SNHLY, CDR2 FYNNEI, per germline. V lost 6 bases, J lost 0 bases, and 5 bases stayed unmatched. CDR3 DNA sequence: TGTGCCAGCAGGGTCGGGACAGATAGCAATCAGCCCCAGCATTTT. Translating gives CASRVGTDSNQPQHF.

The genes are TRBV7-8 and TRBJ2-7; D gene uncertain. CDR1 is SGHVS and CDR2 is FQNEAQ in the germline V gene. With 1 base removed from V and 6 bases from J, the gap between germline ends came to 25 bases. The length of the CDR3 is 18 residues. Written as DNA, the CDR3 is TGTGCCAGCAGCTTAGTTCTGGATTATACAACCTACCGGGTCGAGCAGTACGTC. This encodes CASSLVLDYTTYRVEQYV.

This clonotype has just a few counts. Written as DNA, the CDR3 is TGTGCCAGCAGCTATATCCATATCCTTAGCGGGGGTTCCTACAATGAGCAGTTCTTC. Translation gives CASSYIHILSGGSYNEQFF. The chain has TRBV7-6 and TRBJ2-1; 9 bases align to TRBD2. The CDR3 is made up of 19 amino acids. The trim removed 4 bases at V and 1 base at J, leaving 14 bases unmatched. Germline V gene sequence: CDR1 SGHVS, CDR2 FNYEAQ. Full variable domain (missing parts from reference TRBV7-6 and TRBJ2-1): GAGVSQSPRYKVTKRGQDVALRCDPISGHVSLYWYRQALGQGPEFLTYFNYEAQQDKSGLPNDRFSAERPEGSISTLTIQRTEQRDSAMYRCASSYIHILSGGSYNEQFFGPGTRLTVL.

This clonotype showed up just once. Germline and junction disagree at one end, which may indicate a read error. The V and J genes are TRBV10-3 and TRBJ1-1; no definite D call. From germline, CDR1 is ENHRY and CDR2 SYGVKD. The CDR3 has 14 residues. CDR3 nucleotides: TGTACCATCAGTGAGTCCGCGAATTTTCCTGAAGCTTTCTTT. Its translation is CTISESANFPEAFF.

The genes are TRBV12-3 or TRBV12-4 and TRBJ2-7, with 7 bases that match TRBD1. With V trimmed by 3 bases and J by 4 bases, 9 bases remained unmatched. CDR3 size: 15 residues. CDR3 sequence reads: CASSLGTEDRYEQYF. CDR3 DNA: TGTGCCAGCAGTTTGGGGACAGAGGATCGGTACGAGCAGTACTTC.

The chain combines TRBV20-1 with TRBJ2-7; perhaps TRBD1 as D (6 bases). In germline, CDR1 is DFQATT, CDR2 SNEGSKA (reference sequence). V was clipped by 0 bases and J by 2 bases, with 17 bases between them. There are 16 residues in the CDR3. The CDR3 loop reads CSARDSRQANPYEQYF. The CDR3 DNA reads TGCAGTGCTAGAGATTCGAGACAGGCTAACCCCTACGAGCAGTACTTC.

The chain joins TRBV6-6 to TRBJ2-2; a weak D match, TRBD2 (7 bases). CDR1 is MNHNY and CDR2 is SVGAGI in the germline V gene (reference sequence). V lost 4 bases and J 4 bases, leaving 19 bases between the germline ends. There are 17 residues in the CDR3. CDR3 sequence (DNA): TGTGCCAGCAGTTCCGGGGGGCCCCGGTTTGGCACCGGGGAGCTGTTTTTT. Translation gives CASSSGGPRFGTGELFF.

This clonotype was observed a handful of times. The CDR3 bases are TGTGCCAGCAGTGAAGAAATCTGGGACACCAGTAAATCGGGGAGCATCTACGAGCAGTACGTC. This gives the protein CASSEEIWDTSKSGSIYEQYV. The J gene is TRBJ2-7, the V gene TRBV6-1; maybe TRBD1 (6 bases). This CDR3 is built from 21 residues. Trimming took 1 base from V and 3 from J, leaving 31 bases between them. Germline-derived CDR1 and CDR2 are MNHNS and SASEGT.

Only a few counts were recorded for this clonotype. This chain uses TRBV7-9 with TRBJ2-7; unclear D gene. The CDR3 has 11 amino acids. Germline values: CDR1 SEHNR, CDR2 FQNEAQ (reference sequence). The V end was cut by 1 base, the J end by 7 bases, with 5 bases between. CDR3 nucleotides: TGTGCCAGCAGCTTAGAGCCAGAGCAGTACTTC. Its protein is CASSLEPEQYF. Full variable domain (outside the CDR3, taken from reference TRBV7-9 and TRBJ2-7): DTGVSQNPRHKITKRGQNVTFRCDPISEHNRLYWYRQTLGQGPEFLTYFQNEAQLEKSRLLSDRFSAERPKGSFSTLEIQRTEQGDSAMYLCASSLEPEQYFGPGTRLTVT.

The chain uses TRBV6-5 and TRBJ2-7; TRBD1 agrees at 9 bases. The V gene's germline CDR1 is MNHEY and CDR2 SVGAGI. Trimming at V came to 4 bases and at J to 3 bases, leaving 4 bases not matched to a gene. CDR3 length: 14 residues. CDR3 nucleotides: TGTGCCAGCAGTTCCCTGGGACAGGGCTACGAGCAGTACTTC. This gives the protein CASSSLGQGYEQYF.

This clonotype was picked up many times. V gene TRBV7-2 combines with J gene TRBJ1-2; maybe TRBD1 (6 bases). The germline gives CDR1 SGHTA, CDR2 FQGNSA. The CDR3 runs to 17 residues. Trimming took 6 bases from V and 3 from J, leaving 23 bases between them. The CDR3 region is CASRHTGYPLFDYGYTF. CDR3 bases: TGTGCCAGCAGACATACAGGGTACCCTTTATTTGACTATGGCTACACCTTC.